This TCR beta chain was obtained from a study of shared clonotypes between healthy human individuals (dated by TCRdb to between 2020 and 2021). Some background on the complete study: The cohort included a few men and a couple of women between 18 and 49 years of age. Between about 0.94 and 8.9 billion PBMCs per donor were obtained by leukapheresis. To estimate repertoire size and how much clonotypes are shared between individuals, the study performed deep sequencing of blood TCR repertoires from a few healthy adults. Per donor, three plates each were used for CD4 naive and CD4 memory, two for CD8 naive, and one for CD8 memory. To increase sequencing depth and limit assay-specific biases, TCR repertoire library preparation and sequencing were carried out by different laboratories using diverse techniques. Broader findings and caveats from the paper: Even with the large sequencing depth, rarefaction of the sorted-subset datasets indicated that sequencing was incomplete. Clonotypes shared by all four sorted-subset donors showed higher generation probabilities than non-shared clonotypes. The small number of donors limited the genetic and exposure-history diversity represented. Based on pairwise subsampling, the degree of clonotype sharing among donors was expected to be affected by sequencing depth. Across four donors, approximately 4.9% of naive CD4, roughly 3.5% of naive CD8, 2% to 2.5% of memory CD4, and about 0.44% of memory CD8 clonotypes were shared. Sampling was limited to blood, and TCR repertoires in tissue likely differ from TCR repertoires in blood. Naive subsets generally had larger estimated clonotype richness than memory subsets did.

The donors were healthy, HIV-negative adults who had no recently reported acute infections or vaccinations. Only Caucasian adults living in Nashville, Tennessee, USA were represented among the donors. CD4+ T cells were enriched by magnetic negative selection; naive cells were then positively selected on CD45RA, and the negative fraction formed the memory subset. After blood collection by leukapheresis, PBMCs were isolated using Ficoll-Histopaque density gradient centrifugation and then cryopreserved in the vapor phase of liquid nitrogen. Analytical flow cytometry was used to check the purity and quantity of each magnetically sorted T cell population. Genomic DNA was isolated from every sorted fraction and measured by UV absorbance on a Nanodrop 2000c. Using the deep immunoSEQ assay, multiplex PCR amplified TCR CDR3 regions from genomic DNA. Extracted genomic DNA from each cell subset was distributed evenly across all wells of several immunoSEQ 96-well plates, and each plate was treated as a replicate. For sorted subsets, approximately 190 ng genomic DNA, equal to some 28,000 T cell genomes, was loaded into each replicate PCR. Purified libraries were quantified with a Qubit 3.0 fluorometer, sized on a Bioanalyzer 2100, and re-quantified with the KAPA Library Quantification kit. Every immunoSEQ 96-well plate was sequenced on a dedicated single-read 150-cycle Illumina NextSeq 550 flow cell. Processing in the source paper ran as follows. The immunoSEQ output contained only junctional sequences without quality scores, so filtering could not match that applied to full-length reads. Sequences were annotated with PyIR, a Python wrapper for IgBLAST v1.9, and V/J genes and CDR3 were assigned using IMGT germline references. Reads were filtered out if the reads had weak V/J assignments (E-value above 1e-6), no CDR3, stop codons, out-of-frame junctions, or ambiguous translated residues. V3J clonotypes were defined as sequences sharing an identical inferred V gene, J gene, and CDR3 amino acid sequence. The percentage overlap between two repertoires was calculated by dividing the number of shared unique clonotypes by the size of the smaller repertoire. Three approaches were used to assess repertoire richness: RTK rarefaction, the Chao1 estimator, and Recon v2.1 estimates of unobserved clonotypes. For all TCRbeta clonotypes obtained by the gDNA method from a few donors, generation probabilities were computed with OLGA. TCRdb holds this immuneACCESS table with in-frame rearrangements only. Some clones are missing; in checked studies, unresolved V genes explain under half, and the rest has no known cause. The V and J calls and clone size come from that table; D and trimming were worked out from the DNA. For this sample the table gives 1,100,000 or so clones, of which 75% to 85% were detected only once. Roughly 0.56% of the sample is taken by the ten largest.

The CDR3 goes from the cysteine to the phenylalanine over 16 residues. The CDR3 DNA has 48 bases and is translated from base 1. V is pared back by 0 bases and J by 9 bases, with 18 bases lying between the germline termini. In the germline V gene, CDR1 corresponds to LGHNA and CDR2 to YSLEER. A note on this clone: Its antigen has not been determined. Per-base quality was not reported, and no clone a single base away is much larger than it.

This sequence was found in a young man in good health. Some clones in this sample may be carry-over from other donors' samples. Recombination connected TRBV4-3 to TRBJ2-1; the D segment could be TRBD2, given 6 matching bases. Sequenced input: memory CD4+ T cells from PBMCs. This sample's cell subset or site label indicates: CD45RA-negative fraction. The DNA is TGCGCCAGCAGCCAAGATCGGGCGGGATGGGGACCTGAGCAGTTCTTC. It is translated as CASSQDRAGWGPEQFF.